Reported below is one TCR beta chain. This sample stems from a study of Ad26.COV2.S vaccination and SARS-CoV-2 variants. The germline V gene has CDR1 SNHLY and CDR2 FYNNEI. V gave up 1 base and J gave up 0 bases; unmatched junction bases: 17. CDR3 length: 22 amino acids. As to treatment: over 15 received Ad26.COV2.S at low or high dose, single or two shots; 5 received placebo; per-sample allocation not given. It was on day 63 after the first vaccine or placebo injection that samples were taken. Clones were sequenced by immunoSEQ multiplex PCR, and TCRdb holds only the in-frame ones, with some missing. Of roughly 350,000 clones detected, about 89% appear once; the ten largest clones hold around 4.5%.

This rearrangement joins TRBV2 to TRBJ2-4, with TRBD2 matching over 11 bases. The sequencing here drew on peripheral blood, taken in a trial of Ad26.COV2.S vaccine versus placebo. The TCR was taken from a person between 18 and 60 years old who received the Ad26.COV2.S COVID-19 vaccine or a placebo. In DNA, the CDR3 is TGTGCCAGCAGTGAAGACGGGACAGTTCTAGCGGGAGGAATCTTAGCCAAAAACATTCAGTACTTC. Its translation is CASSEDGTVLAGGILAKNIQYF. The full variable domain, in which reference TRBV2 and TRBJ2-4 provide the parts outside the CDR3, is EPEVTQTPSHQVTQMGQEVILRCVPISNHLYFYWYRQILGQKVEFLVSFYNNEISEKSEIFDDQFSVERPDGSNFTLKIRSTKLEDSAMYFCASSEDGTVLAGGILAKNIQYFGAGTRLSVL.